The clone carrying this T cell receptor beta chain was recorded a few times. No antigen is known for it. Primers included in the PCR were 60 Vbeta and 13 Jbeta primers. Method: immunoSEQ multiplex PCR; TCRdb's copy keeps in-frame clones and lacks some. Among 160,000 or so clones listed, more than 70% were seen once. These data originate in a study of cytomegalovirus exposure and HLA in healthy donors. Findings of the study overall: The study recorded over 150 TCR beta chains that were cytomegalovirus-associated. The study reported that TCR beta sequences accurately predicted HLA-A and HLA-B alleles in most subjects. High specificity and sensitivity for cytomegalovirus status were reported for the classifier. Productive rates of about 87% or about 30% were seen for most TCR beta V segments in an earlier analysis.

Per the germline V gene, CDR1 is GTSNPN and CDR2 is SVGIG (reference sequence). V was pared by 3 bases and J by 8 bases, with 4 bases of the junction left unmatched. CDR3 size: 12 residues. This chain joins TRBV30 and TRBJ1-2; 9 nucleotides align to TRBD1. The TCR originated in a man aged 60 to 75 in good health and CMV-seronegative. The material sequenced was PBMCs. CDR3 bases: TGTGCCTGGAGACAGGGGGCTTGGGGCTACACCTTC. Translation: CAWRQGAWGYTF.